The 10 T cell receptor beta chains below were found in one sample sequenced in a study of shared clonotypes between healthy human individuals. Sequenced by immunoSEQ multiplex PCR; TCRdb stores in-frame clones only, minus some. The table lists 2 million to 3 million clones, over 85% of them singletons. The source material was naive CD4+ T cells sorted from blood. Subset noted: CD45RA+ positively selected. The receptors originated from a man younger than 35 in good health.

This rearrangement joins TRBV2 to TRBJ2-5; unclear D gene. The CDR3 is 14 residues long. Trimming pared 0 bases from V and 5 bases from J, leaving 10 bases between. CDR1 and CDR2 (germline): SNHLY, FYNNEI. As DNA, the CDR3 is TGTGCCAGCAGTGAAGCCAGCAGTACGGAGACCCAGTACTTC. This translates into CASSEASSTETQYF.

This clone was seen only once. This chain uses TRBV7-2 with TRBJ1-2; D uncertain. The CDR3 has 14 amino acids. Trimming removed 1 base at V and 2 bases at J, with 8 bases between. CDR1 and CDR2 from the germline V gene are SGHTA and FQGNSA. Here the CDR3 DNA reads TGTGCCAGCAGCTTAGGCTTAGCAAACTATGGCTACACCTTC. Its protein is CASSLGLANYGYTF. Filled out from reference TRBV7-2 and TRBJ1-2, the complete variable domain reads GAGVSQSPSNKVTEKGKDVELRCDPISGHTALYWYRQSLGQGLEFLIYFQGNSAPDKSGLPSDRFSAERTGGSVSTLTIQRTQQEDSAVYLCASSLGLANYGYTFGSGTRLTVV.

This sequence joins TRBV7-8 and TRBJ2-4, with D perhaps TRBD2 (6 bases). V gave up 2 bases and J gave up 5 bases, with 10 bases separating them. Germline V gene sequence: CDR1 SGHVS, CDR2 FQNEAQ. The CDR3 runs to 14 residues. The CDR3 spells CASSLIWGENIQYF. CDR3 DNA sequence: TGTGCCAGCAGCTTAATCTGGGGGGAAAACATTCAGTACTTC.

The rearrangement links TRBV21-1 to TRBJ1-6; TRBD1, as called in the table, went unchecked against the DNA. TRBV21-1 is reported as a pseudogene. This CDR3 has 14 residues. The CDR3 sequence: CARAGGLDNSPLHF. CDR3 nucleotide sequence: TGTGCCAGAGCAGGGGGTTTGGATAATTCACCCCTCCACTTT.

For the CDR3, the DNA is TGTGCCAGCAGTTTACGGACAGGGGGCTCGGGTCAGCCCCAGCATTTT. This gives the protein CASSLRTGGSGQPQHF. The chain combines TRBV28 with TRBJ1-5; TRBD1 aligns across 11 bases. Germline loops: CDR1 MDHEN, CDR2 SYDVKM. The CDR3 runs 16 residues. V was pared by 2 bases and J by 6 bases, with 6 bases of the junction left unmatched.

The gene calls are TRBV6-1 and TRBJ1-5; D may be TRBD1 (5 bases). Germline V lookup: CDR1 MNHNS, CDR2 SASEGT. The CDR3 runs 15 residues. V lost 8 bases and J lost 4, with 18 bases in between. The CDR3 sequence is CASRGSGIGNQPQHF. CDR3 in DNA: TGTGCCAGCCGAGGATCAGGGATCGGAAATCAGCCCCAGCATTTT.

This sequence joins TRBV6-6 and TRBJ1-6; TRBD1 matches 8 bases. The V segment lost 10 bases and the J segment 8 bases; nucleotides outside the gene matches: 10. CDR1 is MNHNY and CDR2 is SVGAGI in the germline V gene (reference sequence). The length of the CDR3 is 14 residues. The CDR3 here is CAINDGQGYSPLHF. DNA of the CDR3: TGTGCCATAAACGACGGACAGGGTTATTCACCCCTCCACTTT.

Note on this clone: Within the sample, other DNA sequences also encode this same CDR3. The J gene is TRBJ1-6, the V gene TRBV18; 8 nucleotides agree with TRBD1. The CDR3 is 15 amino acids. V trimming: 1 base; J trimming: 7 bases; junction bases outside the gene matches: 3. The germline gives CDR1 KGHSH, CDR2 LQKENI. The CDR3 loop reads CASSPLAGGNSPLHF. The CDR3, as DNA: TGTGCCAGCTCACCACTGGCAGGGGGCAATTCACCCCTCCACTTT.

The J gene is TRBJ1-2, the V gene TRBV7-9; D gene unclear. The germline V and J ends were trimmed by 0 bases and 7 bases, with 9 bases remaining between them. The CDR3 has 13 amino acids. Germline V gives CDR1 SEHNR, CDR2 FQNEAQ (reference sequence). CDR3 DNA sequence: TGTGCCAGCAGCTTAGCTCCAGATGCTGGCTACACCTTC. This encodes CASSLAPDAGYTF.

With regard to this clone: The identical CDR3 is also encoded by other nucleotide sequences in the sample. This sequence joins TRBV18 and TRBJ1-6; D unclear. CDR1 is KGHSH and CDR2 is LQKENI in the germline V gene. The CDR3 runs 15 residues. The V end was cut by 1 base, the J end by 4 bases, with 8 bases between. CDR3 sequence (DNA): TGTGCCAGCTCACCACAAGACGGTTATAATTCACCCCTCCACTTT. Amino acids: CASSPQDGYNSPLHF.